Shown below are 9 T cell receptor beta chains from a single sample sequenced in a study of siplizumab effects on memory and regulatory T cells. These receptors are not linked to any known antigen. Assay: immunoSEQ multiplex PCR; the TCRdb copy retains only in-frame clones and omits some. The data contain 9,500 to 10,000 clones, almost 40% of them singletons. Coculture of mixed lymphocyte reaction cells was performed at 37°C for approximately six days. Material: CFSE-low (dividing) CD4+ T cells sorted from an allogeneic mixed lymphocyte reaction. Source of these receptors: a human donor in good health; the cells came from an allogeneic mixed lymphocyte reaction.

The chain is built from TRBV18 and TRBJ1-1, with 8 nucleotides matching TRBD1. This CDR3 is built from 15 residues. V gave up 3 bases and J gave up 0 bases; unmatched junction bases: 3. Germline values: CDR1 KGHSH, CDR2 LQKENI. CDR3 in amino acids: CASSPLGQVNTEAFF. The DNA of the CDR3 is TGTGCCAGCTCACCCCTGGGACAGGTGAACACTGAAGCTTTCTTT.

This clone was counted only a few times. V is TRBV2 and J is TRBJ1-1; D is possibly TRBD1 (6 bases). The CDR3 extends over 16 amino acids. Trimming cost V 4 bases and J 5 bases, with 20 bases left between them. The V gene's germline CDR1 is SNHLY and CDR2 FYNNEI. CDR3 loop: CASSVGSNRVGTEAFF. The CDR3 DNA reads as TGTGCCAGCAGTGTCGGGAGCAACAGGGTCGGGACTGAAGCTTTCTTT. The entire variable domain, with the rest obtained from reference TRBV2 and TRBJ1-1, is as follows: EPEVTQTPSHQVTQMGQEVILRCVPISNHLYFYWYRQILGQKVEFLVSFYNNEISEKSEIFDDQFSVERPDGSNFTLKIRSTKLEDSAMYFCASSVGSNRVGTEAFFGQGTRLTVV.

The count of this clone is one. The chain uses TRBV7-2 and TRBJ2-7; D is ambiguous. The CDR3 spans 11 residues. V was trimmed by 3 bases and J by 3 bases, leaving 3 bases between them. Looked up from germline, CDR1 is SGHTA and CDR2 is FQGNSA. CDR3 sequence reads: CASSLFYEQYF. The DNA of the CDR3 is TGTGCCAGCAGCTTGTTCTACGAGCAGTACTTC.

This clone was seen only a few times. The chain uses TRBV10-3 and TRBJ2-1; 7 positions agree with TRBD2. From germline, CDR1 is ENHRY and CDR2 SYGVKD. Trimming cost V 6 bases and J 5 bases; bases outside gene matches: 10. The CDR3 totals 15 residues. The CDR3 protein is CAISPLGGGDNEQFF. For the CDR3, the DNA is TGTGCCATCAGCCCCTTGGGCGGGGGTGACAATGAGCAGTTCTTC.

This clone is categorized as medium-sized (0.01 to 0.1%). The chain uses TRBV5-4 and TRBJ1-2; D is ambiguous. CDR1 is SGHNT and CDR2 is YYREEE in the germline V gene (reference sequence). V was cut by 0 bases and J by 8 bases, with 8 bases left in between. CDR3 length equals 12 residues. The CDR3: CASSLEVGGYTF. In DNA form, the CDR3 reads TGTGCCAGCAGCTTGGAAGTGGGGGGCTACACCTTC. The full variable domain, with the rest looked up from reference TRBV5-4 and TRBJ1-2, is ETGVTQSPTHLIKTRGQQVTLRCSSQSGHNTVSWYQQALGQGPQFIFQYYREEENGRGNFPPRFSGLQFPNYSSELNVNALELDDSALYLCASSLEVGGYTFGSGTRLTVV.

In DNA, the CDR3 is TGTGCCAGCAGCTTATCGAGAGGGGGCGGGGAGCTGTTTTTT. Its protein is CASSLSRGGGELFF. The chain couples TRBV7-2 to TRBJ2-2; D is perhaps TRBD1 (6 bases). Germline CDR1 is SGHTA and CDR2 is FQGNSA. Deletions cut 2 bases from V and 7 bases from J, with 11 bases between. CDR3 size: 14 residues. Looking up the rest from reference TRBV7-2 and TRBJ2-2 gives the full variable domain: GAGVSQSPSNKVTEKGKDVELRCDPISGHTALYWYRQSLGQGLEFLIYFQGNSAPDKSGLPSDRFSAERTGGSVSTLTIQRTQQEDSAVYLCASSLSRGGGELFFGEGSRLTVL.

The CDR3 DNA sequence: TGTGCCAGCAGCAAAGGGATGGCGAATGAAAAACTGTTTTTT. It is translated as CASSKGMANEKLFF. The chain couples TRBV21-1 to TRBJ1-4. TRBV21-1 has pseudogene status. CDR3 length equals 14 residues.

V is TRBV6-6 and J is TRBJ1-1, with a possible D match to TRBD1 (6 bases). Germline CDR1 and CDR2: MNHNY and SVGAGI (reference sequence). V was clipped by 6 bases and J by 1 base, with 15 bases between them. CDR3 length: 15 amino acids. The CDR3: CASRGGGVQNTEAFF. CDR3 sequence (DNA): TGTGCCAGCAGGGGAGGGGGAGTGCAGAACACTGAAGCTTTCTTT.

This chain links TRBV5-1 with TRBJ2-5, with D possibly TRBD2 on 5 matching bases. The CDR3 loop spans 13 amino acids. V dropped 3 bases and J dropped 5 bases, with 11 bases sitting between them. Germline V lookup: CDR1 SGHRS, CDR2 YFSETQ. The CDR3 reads CASSWKRGETQYF. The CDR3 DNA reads TGCGCCAGCAGCTGGAAGAGAGGGGAGACCCAGTACTTC. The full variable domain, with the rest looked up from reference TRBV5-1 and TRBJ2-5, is KAGVTQTPRYLIKTRGQQVTLSCSPISGHRSVSWYQQTPGQGLQFLFEYFSETQRNKGNFPGRFSGRQFSNSRSEMNVSTLELGDSALYLCASSWKRGETQYFGPGTRLLVL.